By sample share, the clone carrying this TCR beta chain is medium-sized. Antigen: not known. TRB rearrangements spanning V, D and J were amplified using mixed TRB-A/B primers. TCRdb passed the multiplex PCR reads through MiXCR, listing each CDR3 protein once. Altogether over 3,500 distinct CDR3 sequences are present, over 20% being singletons, with the ten largest covering less than 15%. This CDR3 has 14 residues. V was clipped by 0 bases and J by 7 bases; unmatched bases: 2. CDR1 and CDR2 (germline): LNHNV, YYDKDF (reference sequence). TCR beta rearrangements were amplified from peripheral blood genomic DNA. The data derive from a study of T cell repertoires in aging, cancer and after chemotherapy. Study results and caveats: Compared with age-matched healthy donors, untreated hematological or solid cancer patients showed higher blood TCR clonality.

The sequence derives from a human donor with a solid tumor. Material: blood. The chain couples TRBV15 to TRBJ2-2; 7 bases line up with TRBD2. The CDR3 bases are TGTGCCACCAGCAGAGAGCGGGGGAACGGGGAGCTGTTTTTT. Protein: CATSRERGNGELFF.